Included here is one T cell receptor beta chain sequence, with context. V was shortened by 2 bases and J by 8 bases, with 12 bases between the two germline ends. The CDR3 spans 14 residues. Germline CDR1 reads SEHNR; CDR2 reads FQNEAQ (reference sequence). This record belongs to a study of T cells after yellow fever vaccination. TCRdb re-called the 5' RACE reads with MiXCR, one entry per CDR3 protein. The sample carries approximately 580,000 distinct CDR3 sequences, 17% recorded once. This rearrangement joins TRBV7-9 to TRBJ1-4; D remains unclear. The material was PBMCs, obtained 4 to 6 days after the first yellow fever vaccination. This TCR was recovered from a man between 18 and 29 years old who received the YFV17D yellow fever vaccine. CDR3 residues: CASSLKGSGEKLFF. The CDR3 bases are TGTGCCAGCAGCTTAAAAGGGTCCGGGGAAAAACTGTTTTTT.